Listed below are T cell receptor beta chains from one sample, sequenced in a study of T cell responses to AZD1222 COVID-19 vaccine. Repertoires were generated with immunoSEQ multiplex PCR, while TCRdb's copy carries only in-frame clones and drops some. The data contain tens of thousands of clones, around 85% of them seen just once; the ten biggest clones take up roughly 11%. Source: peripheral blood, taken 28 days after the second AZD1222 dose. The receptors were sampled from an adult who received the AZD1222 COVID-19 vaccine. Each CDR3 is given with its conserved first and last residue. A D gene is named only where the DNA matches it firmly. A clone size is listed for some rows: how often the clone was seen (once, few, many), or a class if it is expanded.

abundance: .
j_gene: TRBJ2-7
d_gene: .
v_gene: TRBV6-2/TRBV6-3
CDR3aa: CASSYGQGNTRSSYEQYF
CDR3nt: TGTGCCAGCAGTTACGGGCAGGGCAATACAAGGAGCTCCTACGAGCAGTACTTC

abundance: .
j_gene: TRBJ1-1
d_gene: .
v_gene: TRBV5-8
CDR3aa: CASSFIGSEAFF
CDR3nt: TGTGCCAGCAGCTTTATAGGATCTGAAGCTTTCTTT

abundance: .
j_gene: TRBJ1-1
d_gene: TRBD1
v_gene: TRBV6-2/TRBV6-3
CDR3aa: CASSPGQARNTEAFF
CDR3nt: TGTGCCAGCAGTCCCGGACAGGCGAGGAACACTGAAGCTTTCTTT

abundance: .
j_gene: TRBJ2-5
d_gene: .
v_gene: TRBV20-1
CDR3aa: CSLQGETQYF
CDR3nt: TGCAGCCTTCAAGGGGAGACCCAGTACTTC

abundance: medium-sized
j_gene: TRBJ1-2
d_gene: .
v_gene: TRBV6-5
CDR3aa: CASSYVGGHGYTF
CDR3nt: TGTGCCAGCAGTTACGTTGGGGGGCATGGCTACACCTTC

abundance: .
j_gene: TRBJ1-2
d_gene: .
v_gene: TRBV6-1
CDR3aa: CASSEYQGYGYTF
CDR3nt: TGTGCCAGCAGTGAATACCAGGGTTATGGCTACACCTTC

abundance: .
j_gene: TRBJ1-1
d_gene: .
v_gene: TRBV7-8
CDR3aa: CASSLVAGEAFF
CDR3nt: TGTGCCAGCAGCTTAGTTGCTGGTGAAGCTTTCTTT

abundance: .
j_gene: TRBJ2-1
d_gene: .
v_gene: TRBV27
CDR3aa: CASTGTYNEQFF
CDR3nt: TGTGCCAGCACCGGGACTTACAATGAGCAGTTCTTC

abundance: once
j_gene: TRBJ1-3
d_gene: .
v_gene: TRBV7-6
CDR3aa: CASSFWHDSGNTIYF
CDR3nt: TGTGCCAGCAGCTTCTGGCACGACTCTGGAAACACCATATATTTT

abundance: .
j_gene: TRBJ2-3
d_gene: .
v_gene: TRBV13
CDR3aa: CASSLSPRTDTQYF
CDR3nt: TGTGCCAGCAGCTTAAGTCCTCGCACAGATACGCAGTATTTT

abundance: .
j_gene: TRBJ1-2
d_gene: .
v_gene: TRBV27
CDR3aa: CASSRRQTDIYGYTF
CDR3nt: TGTGCCAGCAGTCGTAGACAGACCGACATATATGGCTACACCTTC

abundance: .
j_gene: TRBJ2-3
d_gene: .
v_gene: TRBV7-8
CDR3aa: CASSRTDTQYF
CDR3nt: TGTGCCAGCAGCCGCACAGATACGCAGTATTTT

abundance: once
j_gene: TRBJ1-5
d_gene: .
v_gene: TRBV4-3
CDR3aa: CASSQEGRGGNQPQHF
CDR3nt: TGCGCCAGCAGCCAAGAAGGGCGGGGTGGCAATCAGCCCCAGCATTTT

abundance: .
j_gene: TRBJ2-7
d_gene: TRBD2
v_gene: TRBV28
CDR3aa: CASSTRGSGGAREQYF
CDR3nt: TGTGCCAGCAGTACCCGGGGTAGCGGGGGGGCTAGGGAGCAGTACTTC

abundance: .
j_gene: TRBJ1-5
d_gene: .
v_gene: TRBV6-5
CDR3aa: CASSGAANQPQHF
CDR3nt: TGTGCCAGCAGCGGAGCTGCCAATCAGCCCCAGCATTTT

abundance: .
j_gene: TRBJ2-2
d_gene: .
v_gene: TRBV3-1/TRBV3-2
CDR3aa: CASSLGGPNTGELFF
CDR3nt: TGTGCCAGCAGCCTGGGGGGGCCGAACACCGGGGAGCTGTTTTTT

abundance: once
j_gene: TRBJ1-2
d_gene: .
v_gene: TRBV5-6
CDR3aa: CASSKRDSGNYGYTF
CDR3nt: TGTGCCAGCAGCAAGAGAGACAGTGGTAACTATGGCTACACCTTC

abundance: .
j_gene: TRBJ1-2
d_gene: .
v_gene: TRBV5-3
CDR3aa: CARSLGLTGYGYTF
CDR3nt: TGTGCCAGAAGCTTAGGGTTAACGGGCTATGGCTACACCTTC

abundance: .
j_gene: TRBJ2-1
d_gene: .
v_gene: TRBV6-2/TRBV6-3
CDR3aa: CASSPTRLTEQFF
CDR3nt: TGTGCCAGCAGCCCCACTAGGCTCACTGAGCAGTTCTTC

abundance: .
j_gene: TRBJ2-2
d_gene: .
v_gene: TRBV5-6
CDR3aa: CASSFLDRGTGELFF
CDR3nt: TGTGCCAGCAGCTTCCTCGACAGAGGCACCGGGGAGCTGTTTTTT

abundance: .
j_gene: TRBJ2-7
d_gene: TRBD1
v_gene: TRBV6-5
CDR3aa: CASSRDSNLHYEQYF
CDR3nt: TGTGCCAGCAGCCGGGACAGTAATCTACACTACGAGCAGTACTTC

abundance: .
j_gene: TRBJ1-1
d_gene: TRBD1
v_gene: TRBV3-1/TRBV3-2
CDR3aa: CASSPRPGTGVVAFF
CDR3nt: TGTGCCAGCAGCCCCCGTCCCGGGACAGGGGTTGTTGCTTTCTTT

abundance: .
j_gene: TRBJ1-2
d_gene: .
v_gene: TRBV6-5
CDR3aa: CASSRRGATDGYTF
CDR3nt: TGTGCCAGCAGCCGAAGGGGGGCGACAGATGGCTACACCTTC

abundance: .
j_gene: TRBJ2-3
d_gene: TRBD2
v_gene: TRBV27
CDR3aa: CASSHRRGAGGSDTQYF
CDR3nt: TGTGCCAGCAGCCACAGGCGGGGAGCGGGGGGGTCAGATACGCAGTATTTT

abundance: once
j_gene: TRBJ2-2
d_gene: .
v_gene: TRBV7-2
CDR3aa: CASSFMRTGELFF
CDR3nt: TGTGCCAGCAGCTTCATGAGGACCGGGGAGCTGTTTTTT

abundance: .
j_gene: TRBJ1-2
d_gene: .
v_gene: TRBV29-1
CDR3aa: CSVEDIFYGYTF
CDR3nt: TGCAGCGTTGAGGACATCTTCTATGGCTACACCTTC

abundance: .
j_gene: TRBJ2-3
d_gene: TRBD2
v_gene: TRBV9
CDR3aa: CASSVGTPTSGGFSDTQYF
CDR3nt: TGTGCCAGCAGCGTAGGGACCCCCACTAGCGGGGGTTTTTCAGATACGCAGTATTTT

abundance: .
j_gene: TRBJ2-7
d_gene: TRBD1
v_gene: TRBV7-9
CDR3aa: CASSNGQGLTYEQYF
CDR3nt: TGTGCCAGCAGCAACGGACAGGGGTTAACCTACGAGCAGTACTTC

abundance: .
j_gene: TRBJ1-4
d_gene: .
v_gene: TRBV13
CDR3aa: CASSLGGVRNEKLFF
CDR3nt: TGTGCCAGCAGCCTTGGGGGGGTGCGTAATGAAAAACTGTTTTTT

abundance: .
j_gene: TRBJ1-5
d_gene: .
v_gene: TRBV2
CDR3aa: CASSHDGVQQPQHF
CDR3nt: TGTGCCAGCAGTCACGACGGGGTTCAACAGCCCCAGCATTTT

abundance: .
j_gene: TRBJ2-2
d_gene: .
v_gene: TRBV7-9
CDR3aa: CASSPGHSNTGELFF
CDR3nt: TGTGCCAGCAGCCCCGGCCATTCGAACACCGGGGAGCTGTTTTTT

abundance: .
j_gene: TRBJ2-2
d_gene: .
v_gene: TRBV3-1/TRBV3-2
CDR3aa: CARSRGELFF
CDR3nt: TGTGCCAGATCCCGGGGGGAGCTGTTTTTT

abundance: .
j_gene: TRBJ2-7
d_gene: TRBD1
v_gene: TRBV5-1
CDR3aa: CASSLATDRGLYEQYF
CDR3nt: TGCGCCAGCAGCTTGGCAACGGACAGGGGGCTCTACGAGCAGTACTTC

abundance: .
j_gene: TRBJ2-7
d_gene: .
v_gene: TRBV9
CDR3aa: CASSRSQGYEQYF
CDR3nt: TGTGCCAGCAGCCGATCACAGGGATACGAGCAGTACTTC

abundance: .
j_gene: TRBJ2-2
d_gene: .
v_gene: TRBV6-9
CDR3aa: CASSYGNTEELFF
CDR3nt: TGTGCCAGCAGTTATGGGAACACCGAGGAGCTGTTTTTT

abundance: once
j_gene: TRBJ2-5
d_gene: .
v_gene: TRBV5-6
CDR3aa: CASSLWVVETQYF
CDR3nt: TGTGCCAGCAGCTTGTGGGTAGTCGAGACCCAGTACTTC

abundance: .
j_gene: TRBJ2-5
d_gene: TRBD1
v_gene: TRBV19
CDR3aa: CASSIDPAGQGKYF
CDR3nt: TGTGCCAGTAGTATAGATCCCGCCGGACAGGGTAAATACTTC

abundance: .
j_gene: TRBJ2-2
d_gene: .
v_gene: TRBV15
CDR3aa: CATSRDRGAGELFF
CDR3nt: TGTGCCACCAGCAGAGATCGCGGGGCCGGGGAGCTGTTTTTT

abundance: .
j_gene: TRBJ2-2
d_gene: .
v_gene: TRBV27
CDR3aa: CASSLGWATGELFF
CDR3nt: TGTGCCAGCAGTTTAGGTTGGGCGACCGGGGAGCTGTTTTTT

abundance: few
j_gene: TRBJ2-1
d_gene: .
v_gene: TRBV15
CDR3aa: CATSRDFADNREQFF
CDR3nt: TGTGCCACCAGCAGAGATTTTGCGGATAATCGTGAGCAGTTCTTC

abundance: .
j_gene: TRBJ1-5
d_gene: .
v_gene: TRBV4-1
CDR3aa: CASSPQTTDKQPQHF
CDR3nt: TGCGCCAGCAGCCCCCAGACGACAGATAAACAGCCCCAGCATTTT

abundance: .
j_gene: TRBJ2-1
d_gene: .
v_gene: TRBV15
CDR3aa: CATSRDNGGNEQFF
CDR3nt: TGTGCCACCAGCAGAGATAACGGCGGCAATGAGCAGTTCTTC

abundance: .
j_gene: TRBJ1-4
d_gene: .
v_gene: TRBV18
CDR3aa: CASSSTIGFSEKLFF
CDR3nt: TGTGCCAGCTCGTCAACCATTGGGTTTTCGGAAAAACTGTTTTTT

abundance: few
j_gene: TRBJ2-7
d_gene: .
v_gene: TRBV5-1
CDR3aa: CASSLGGGGGNEQYF
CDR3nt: TGCGCCAGCAGCTTGGGAGGAGGGGGAGGAAACGAGCAGTACTTC

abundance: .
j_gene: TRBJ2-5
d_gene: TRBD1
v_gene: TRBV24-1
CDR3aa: CATSDFPGGREETQYF
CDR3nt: TGTGCCACCAGTGATTTTCCAGGGGGCAGGGAAGAGACCCAGTACTTC

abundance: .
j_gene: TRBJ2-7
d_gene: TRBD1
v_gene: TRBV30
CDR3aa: CAWHPGTEIYEQYF
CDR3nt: TGTGCCTGGCACCCCGGGACAGAAATTTACGAGCAGTACTTC

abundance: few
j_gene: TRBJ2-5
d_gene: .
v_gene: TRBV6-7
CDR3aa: CASSYSPPVQYF
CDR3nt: TGTGCCAGCAGTTACTCCCCTCCCGTCCAGTACTTC

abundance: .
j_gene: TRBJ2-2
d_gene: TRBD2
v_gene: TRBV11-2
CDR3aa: CASSFRGGNTGELFF
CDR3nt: TGTGCCAGCAGCTTTCGGGGGGGTAACACCGGGGAGCTGTTTTTT

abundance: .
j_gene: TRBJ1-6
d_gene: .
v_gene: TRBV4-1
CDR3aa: CASSRTNTGRFYNSPLHF
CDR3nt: TGCGCCAGCAGCCGTACAAACACGGGACGGTTCTATAATTCACCCCTCCACTTT

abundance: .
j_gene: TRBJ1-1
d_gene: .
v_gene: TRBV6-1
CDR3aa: CASSDPSLNTEAFF
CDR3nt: TGTGCCAGCAGTGACCCATCGTTGAACACTGAAGCTTTCTTT

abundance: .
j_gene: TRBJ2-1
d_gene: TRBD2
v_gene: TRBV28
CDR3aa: CASSPASGGTYNEQFF
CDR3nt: TGTGCCAGCAGCCCAGCTAGCGGGGGGACCTACAATGAGCAGTTCTTC